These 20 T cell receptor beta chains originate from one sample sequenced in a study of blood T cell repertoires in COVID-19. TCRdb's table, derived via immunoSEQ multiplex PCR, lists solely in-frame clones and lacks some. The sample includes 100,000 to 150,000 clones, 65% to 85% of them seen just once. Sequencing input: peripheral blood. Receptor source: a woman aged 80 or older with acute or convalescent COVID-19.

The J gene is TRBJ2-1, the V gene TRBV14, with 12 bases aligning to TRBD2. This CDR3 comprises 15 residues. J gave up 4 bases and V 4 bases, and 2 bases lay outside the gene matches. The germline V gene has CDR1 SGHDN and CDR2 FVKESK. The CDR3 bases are TGTGCCAGCAGCCTGACTAGCGGGGGTTACAATGAGCAGTTCTTC. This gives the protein CASSLTSGGYNEQFF.

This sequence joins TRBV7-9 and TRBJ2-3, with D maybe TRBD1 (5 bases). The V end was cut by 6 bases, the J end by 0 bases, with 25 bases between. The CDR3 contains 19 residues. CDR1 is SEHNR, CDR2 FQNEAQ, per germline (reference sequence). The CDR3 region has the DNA TGTGCCAGCAGGAAAAAGACAGAGAACTTTTACCCTAGCACAGATACGCAGTATTTT. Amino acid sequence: CASRKKTENFYPSTDTQYF.

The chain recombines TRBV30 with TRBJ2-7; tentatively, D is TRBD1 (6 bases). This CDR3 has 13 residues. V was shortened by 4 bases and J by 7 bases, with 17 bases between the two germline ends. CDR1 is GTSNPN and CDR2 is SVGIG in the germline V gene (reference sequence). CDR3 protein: CAWMGQGLREQYF. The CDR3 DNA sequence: TGTGCCTGGATGGGACAAGGGCTGCGGGAGCAGTACTTC.

The CDR3: CAISESGGTSGPTTQYF. Here the CDR3 DNA reads TGTGCCATCAGTGAGTCGGGCGGGACTAGCGGGCCGACGACCCAGTACTTC. The V gene is TRBV10-3, the J gene TRBJ2-5; 12 nucleotides line up with TRBD2. Germline-derived CDR1 and CDR2 are ENHRY and SYGVKD. CDR3 length equals 17 residues. The J segment lost 7 bases and the V segment lost 0 bases, leaving 9 bases of the junction unmatched.

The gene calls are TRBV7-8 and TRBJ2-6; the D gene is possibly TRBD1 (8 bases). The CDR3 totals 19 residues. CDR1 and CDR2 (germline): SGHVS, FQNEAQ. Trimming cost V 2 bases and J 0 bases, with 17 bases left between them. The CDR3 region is CASSLPLQGGDSGANVLTF. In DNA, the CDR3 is TGTGCCAGCAGCTTACCCTTACAGGGGGGGGACTCTGGGGCCAACGTCCTGACTTTC.

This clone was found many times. The CDR3 nucleotides are TGTGCCAGCAGCTGGCCGGGGGAGTTAGAGACCCAGTACTTC. This codes for CASSWPGELETQYF. The chain is built from TRBV7-9 and TRBJ2-5; possibly TRBD2 for D (6 bases). Trimming pared 4 bases from V and 4 bases from J, leaving 13 bases between. The germline CDR1 and CDR2 sequences are SEHNR and FQNEAQ (reference sequence). This CDR3 has 14 amino acids.

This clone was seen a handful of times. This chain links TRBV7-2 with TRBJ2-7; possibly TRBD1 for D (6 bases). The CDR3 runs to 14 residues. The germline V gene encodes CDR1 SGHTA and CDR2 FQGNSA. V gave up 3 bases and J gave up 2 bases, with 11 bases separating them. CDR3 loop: CASSFRTAPYEQYF. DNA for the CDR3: TGTGCCAGCAGCTTCCGGACAGCTCCCTACGAGCAGTACTTC.

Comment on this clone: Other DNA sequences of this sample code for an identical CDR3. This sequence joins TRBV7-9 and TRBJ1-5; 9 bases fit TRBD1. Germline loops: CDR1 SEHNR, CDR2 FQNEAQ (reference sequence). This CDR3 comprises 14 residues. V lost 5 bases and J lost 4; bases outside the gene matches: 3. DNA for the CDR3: TGTGCCAGCAGCCATGGACAGGGGAATCAGCCCCAGCATTTT. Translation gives CASSHGQGNQPQHF. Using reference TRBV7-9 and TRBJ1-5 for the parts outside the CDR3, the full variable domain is DTGVSQNPRHKITKRGQNVTFRCDPISEHNRLYWYRQTLGQGPEFLTYFQNEAQLEKSRLLSDRFSAERPKGSFSTLEIQRTEQGDSAMYLCASSHGQGNQPQHFGDGTRLSIL.

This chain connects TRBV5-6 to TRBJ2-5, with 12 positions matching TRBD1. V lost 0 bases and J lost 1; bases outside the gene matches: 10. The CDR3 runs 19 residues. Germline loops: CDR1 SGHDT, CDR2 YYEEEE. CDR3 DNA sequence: TGTGCCAGCAGCTTGGCCTTAGGGACAGGGGGCCGGGGCCAAGAGACCCAGTACTTC. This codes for CASSLALGTGGRGQETQYF.

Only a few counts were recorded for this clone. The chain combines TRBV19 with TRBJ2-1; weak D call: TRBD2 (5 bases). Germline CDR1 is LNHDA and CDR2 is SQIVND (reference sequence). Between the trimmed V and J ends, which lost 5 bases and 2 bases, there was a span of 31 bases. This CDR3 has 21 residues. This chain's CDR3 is CASSPLYREFTIQRAYNEQFF. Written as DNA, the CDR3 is TGTGCCAGTAGTCCCCTTTATAGGGAGTTTACTATCCAGAGGGCCTACAATGAGCAGTTCTTC.

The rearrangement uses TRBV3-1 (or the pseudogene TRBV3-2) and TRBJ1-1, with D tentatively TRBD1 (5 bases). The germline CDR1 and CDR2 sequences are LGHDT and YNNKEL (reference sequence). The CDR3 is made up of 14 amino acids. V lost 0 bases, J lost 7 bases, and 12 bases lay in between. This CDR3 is CASSQDSRALEAFF. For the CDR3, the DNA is TGTGCCAGCAGCCAAGATTCCAGGGCCCTTGAAGCTTTCTTT.

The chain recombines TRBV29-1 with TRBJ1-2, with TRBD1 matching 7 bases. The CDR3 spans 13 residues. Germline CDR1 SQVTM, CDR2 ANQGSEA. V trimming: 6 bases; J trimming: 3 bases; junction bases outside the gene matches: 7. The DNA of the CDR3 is TGCAGCGTGGGGGACAGAGCCGACTATGGCTACACCTTC. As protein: CSVGDRADYGYTF.

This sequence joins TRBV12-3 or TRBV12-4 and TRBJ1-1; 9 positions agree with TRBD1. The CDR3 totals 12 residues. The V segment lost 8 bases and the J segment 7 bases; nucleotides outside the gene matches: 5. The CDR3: CASGGTGREAFF. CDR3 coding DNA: TGTGCCAGCGGGGGGACAGGGCGTGAAGCTTTCTTT.

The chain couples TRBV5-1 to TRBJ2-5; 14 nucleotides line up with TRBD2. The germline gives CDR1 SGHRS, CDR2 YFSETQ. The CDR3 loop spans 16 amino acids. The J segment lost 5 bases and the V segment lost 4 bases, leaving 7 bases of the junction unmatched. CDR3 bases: TGCGCCAGCAGCCCGGGGACTAGCGGGAGTGGGGAGACCCAGTACTTC. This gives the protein CASSPGTSGSGETQYF.

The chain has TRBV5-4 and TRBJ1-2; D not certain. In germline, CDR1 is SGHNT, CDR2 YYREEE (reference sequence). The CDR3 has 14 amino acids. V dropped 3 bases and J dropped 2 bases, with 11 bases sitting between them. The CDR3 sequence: CASSSRAGNYGYTF. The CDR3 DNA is TGTGCCAGCAGCTCAAGGGCGGGGAACTATGGCTACACCTTC.

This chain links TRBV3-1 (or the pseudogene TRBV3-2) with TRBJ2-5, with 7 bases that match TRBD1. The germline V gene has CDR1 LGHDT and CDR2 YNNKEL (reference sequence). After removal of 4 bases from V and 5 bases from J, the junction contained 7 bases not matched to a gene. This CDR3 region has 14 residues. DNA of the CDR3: TGTGCCAGCAGCCCGACAGGGAGTGGGGAGACCCAGTACTTC. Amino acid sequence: CASSPTGSGETQYF.

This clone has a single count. CDR3 region: CASSVEGQPPNRLRYEKLFF. In DNA form, the CDR3 reads TGTGCCAGCAGCGTAGAGGGCCAACCCCCTAACAGGCTTAGGTACGAAAAACTGTTTTTT. The V and J genes are TRBV9 and TRBJ1-4, with a weak D call TRBD1 (5 bases). Germline-derived CDR1 and CDR2 are SGDLS and YYNGEE. Trimming left V 0 bases short and J 8 bases short, with 29 bases between. The length of the CDR3 is 20 residues.

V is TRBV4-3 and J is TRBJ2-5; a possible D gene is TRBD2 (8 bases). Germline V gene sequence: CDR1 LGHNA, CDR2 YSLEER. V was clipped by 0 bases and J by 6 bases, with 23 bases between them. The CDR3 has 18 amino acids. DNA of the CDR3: TGCGCCAGCAGCCAAGAATTCGGGGGGGCAGGGGGTCTACAGACCCAGTACTTC. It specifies CASSQEFGGAGGLQTQYF.

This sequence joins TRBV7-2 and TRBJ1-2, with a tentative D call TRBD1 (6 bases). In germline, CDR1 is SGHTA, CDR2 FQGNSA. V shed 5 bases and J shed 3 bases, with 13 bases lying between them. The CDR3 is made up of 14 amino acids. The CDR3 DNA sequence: TGTGCCAGCAGCCGTATCTCAGGGGACTATGGCTACACCTTC. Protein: CASSRISGDYGYTF.

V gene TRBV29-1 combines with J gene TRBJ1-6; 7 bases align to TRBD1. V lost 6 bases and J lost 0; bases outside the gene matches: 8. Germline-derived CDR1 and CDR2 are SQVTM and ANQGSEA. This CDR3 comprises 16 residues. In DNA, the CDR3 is TGCAGCGTAGTTGGGACAGAGAGCTCCTATAATTCACCCCTCCACTTT. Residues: CSVVGTESSYNSPLHF. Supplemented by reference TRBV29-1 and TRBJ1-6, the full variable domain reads SAVISQKPSRDICQRGTSLTIQCQVDSQVTMMFWYRQQPGQSLTLIATANQGSEATYESGFVIDKFPISRPNLTFSTLTVSNMSPEDSSIYLCSVVGTESSYNSPLHFGNGTRLTVT.